This T cell receptor beta chain was documented in a study of PD-1 blockade in classical Hodgkin lymphoma. This CDR3 has 17 amino acids. This clone was seen only once. The table came from immunoSEQ multiplex PCR; TCRdb's copy has only in-frame clones and leaves some out. The sample consists of 70,000 or so clones, more than 85% of them appearing once. Specified time point: newly diagnosed, previously untreated cHL patient sample. Newly diagnosed, untreated classical Hodgkin lymphoma PBMCs served as comparison. Sequencing was carried out using peripheral blood mononuclear cells (PBMCs). The gene calls are TRBV1 and TRBJ2-3; the table's TRBD2 call for D was not verified on the DNA. TRBV1 corresponds to a pseudogene. This receptor was obtained from a human donor with classical Hodgkin lymphoma. The CDR3 is CTSSPHGLAVDTDTQYF. The CDR3 DNA is TGCACCAGCAGCCCTCACGGACTAGCGGTGGACACAGATACGCAGTATTTT.